These 4 T cell receptor beta chains were all obtained from the same sample, sequenced in a study of CD8 T cells in Susac syndrome. With random hexamers, reverse transcription was performed on about 0.45 to 1 ug of RNA. Using its own MiXCR run on the immunoSEQ multiplex PCR reads, TCRdb lists one record per CDR3 protein. Here the sample spans about 150,000 distinct CDR3 sequences, about 95% being singletons. Sequenced material: CD8+ T cells from PBMCs. These receptors came from a human donor with multiple sclerosis.

Turning to this clonotype: The junction shows a germline mismatch at one end, possibly a read error. This rearrangement joins TRBV3-1 to TRBJ1-1; 7 bases line up with TRBD1. Germline lookup yields CDR1 LGHDT and CDR2 YNNKEL (reference sequence). The CDR3 loop spans 12 amino acids. The CDR3 here is CASSQGQSEAVF. The CDR3 DNA reads TGTGCCAGCAGCCAGGGACAGTCGGAAGCGGTCTTT. Drawing the rest from reference TRBV3-1 and TRBJ1-1, the complete variable domain is DTAVSQTPKYLVTQMGNDKSIKCEQNLGHDTMYWYKQDSKKFLKIMFSYNNKELIINETVPNRFSPKSPDKAHLNLHINSLELGDSAVYFCASSQGQSEAVFGQGTRLTVV.

This chain uses TRBV11-2 with TRBJ2-7; TRBD2 matches at 9 bases. V shed 1 base and J 7 bases; nucleotides not matched to a gene: 5. Looked up from germline, CDR1 is SGHAT and CDR2 is FQNNGV. The CDR3 extends over 14 amino acids. The CDR3 here is CASSLGRGGFEQYF. DNA of the CDR3: TGTGCCAGCAGCTTAGGGCGGGGGGGTTTTGAGCAGTACTTC.

The V gene is TRBV5-6, the J gene TRBJ1-6, with D possibly being TRBD1 (5 bases). This CDR3 contains 12 residues. Germline V gene lookup returns CDR1 SGHDT and CDR2 YYEEEE. V gave up 4 bases and J gave up 8 bases, with 7 bases separating them. In DNA, the CDR3 is TGTGCCAGCAGCAGGGACGATTCACCCCTCCACTTT. It specifies CASSRDDSPLHF.

The V gene is TRBV2, the J gene TRBJ2-7; a weak D match, TRBD2 (6 bases). There are 13 residues in the CDR3. Germline values: CDR1 SNHLY, CDR2 FYNNEI. The CDR3 nucleotides read TGTGCCAGCGGGATAGCGGTGACCTACGGGCAGTACGTC. Translated, it gives CASGIAVTYGQYV.